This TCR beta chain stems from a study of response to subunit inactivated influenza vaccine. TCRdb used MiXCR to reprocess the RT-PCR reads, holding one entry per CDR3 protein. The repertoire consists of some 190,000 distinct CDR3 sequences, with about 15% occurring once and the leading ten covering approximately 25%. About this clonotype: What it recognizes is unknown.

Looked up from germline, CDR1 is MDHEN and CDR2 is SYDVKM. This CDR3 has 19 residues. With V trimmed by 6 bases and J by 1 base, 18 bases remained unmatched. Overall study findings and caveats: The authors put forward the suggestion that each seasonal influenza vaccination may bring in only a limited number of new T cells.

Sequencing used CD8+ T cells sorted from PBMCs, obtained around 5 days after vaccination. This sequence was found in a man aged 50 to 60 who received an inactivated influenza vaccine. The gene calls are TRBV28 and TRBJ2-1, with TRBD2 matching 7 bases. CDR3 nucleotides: TGTGCCAGCAGCACTAGCATATCGGGGGAGGGACCGTCCTACAATGAGCAGTTCTTC. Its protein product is CASSTSISGEGPSYNEQFF.